The 12 T cell receptor beta chains listed next were all sequenced from one sample in a study of blood T cell repertoires in COVID-19. Produced via immunoSEQ multiplex PCR; TCRdb's table is partial and in-frame only. The sample carries roughly 120,000 clones, approximately 90% recorded once. Sequences were obtained from peripheral blood. These TCRs come from a human donor with active COVID-19. The donor label of this sample is uncertain.

This chain connects TRBV27 to TRBJ1-2; D may be TRBD1 (6 bases). The V and J ends lost 3 bases and 7 bases respectively, with 12 bases between them. In germline, CDR1 is MNHEY, CDR2 SMNVEV (reference sequence). The CDR3 has 13 residues. The DNA for the CDR3 is TGTGCCAGCAGTTTTCGGGAAGGGGGTGGCTACACCTTC. Translation gives CASSFREGGGYTF.

The chain employs TRBV2 and TRBJ2-3; possible D gene TRBD1, 6 bases. The length of the CDR3 is 14 residues. Germline V gene lookup returns CDR1 SNHLY and CDR2 FYNNEI. The V gene lost 10 bases and the J gene lost 6 bases, with 20 bases spanning the gap. CDR3 residues: CATGAQGKRDTQYF. The CDR3 DNA sequence: TGTGCCACTGGGGCCCAGGGGAAGAGGGATACGCAGTATTTT.

The chain recombines TRBV5-6 with TRBJ1-1; tentatively, D is TRBD1 (6 bases). The CDR3 totals 12 residues. Per the germline V gene, CDR1 is SGHDT and CDR2 is YYEEEE. Trimming stripped 7 bases from V and 8 bases from J, with 15 bases between. The CDR3 reads CASDRYVFEAFF. DNA for the CDR3: TGTGCCAGCGACAGGTACGTTTTCGAAGCTTTCTTT. Looking up the rest from reference TRBV5-6 and TRBJ1-1 gives the full variable domain: DAGVTQSPTHLIKTRGQQVTLRCSPKSGHDTVSWYQQALGQGPQFIFQYYEEEERQRGNFPDRFSGHQFPNYSSELNVNALLLGDSALYLCASDRYVFEAFFGQGTRLTVV.

The chain couples TRBV7-6 to TRBJ1-1; 7 bases are a match to TRBD1. Germline V gene lookup returns CDR1 SGHVS and CDR2 FNYEAQ. Germline trimming cut 5 bases from V and 0 bases from J; bases unmatched to any gene: 12. This CDR3 region has 17 residues. Here the CDR3 reads CASSERNRGRVNTEAFF. CDR3 DNA sequence: TGTGCCAGCAGCGAACGAAACAGGGGAAGGGTGAACACTGAAGCTTTCTTT.

The chain joins TRBV30 to TRBJ2-5, with D possibly TRBD1 on 5 matching bases. Germline V gene data show CDR1 as GTSNPN and CDR2 as SVGIG (reference sequence). V dropped 4 bases and J dropped 4 bases, with 13 bases sitting between them. The CDR3 sequence is 13 residues long. This CDR3 reads CAWNRQKGETQYF. The CDR3 coding sequence is TGTGCCTGGAACAGGCAGAAAGGAGAGACCCAGTACTTC.

The table lists this clone with a count of one. V and J are TRBV5-1 and TRBJ1-4; maybe TRBD1 (5 bases). Trimming took off 5 bases at V and 7 bases at J, with 12 bases between the two ends. The germline V gene has CDR1 SGHRS and CDR2 YFSETQ. The CDR3 has 13 amino acids. The CDR3 coding sequence is TGCGCCAGCAGGTTTCAGGGTGGTGAAAAACTGTTTTTT. This sequence encodes CASRFQGGEKLFF.

This sequence joins TRBV5-1 and TRBJ2-2; D gene unclear. The V gene's germline CDR1 is SGHRS and CDR2 YFSETQ. The CDR3 totals 14 residues. Trimming stripped 4 bases from V and 3 bases from J, with 10 bases between. In DNA, the CDR3 is TGCGCCAGCAGCGTTAGGAGTCACACCGGGGAGCTGTTTTTT. It translates to CASSVRSHTGELFF. The entire variable domain, with the rest obtained from reference TRBV5-1 and TRBJ2-2, is as follows: KAGVTQTPRYLIKTRGQQVTLSCSPISGHRSVSWYQQTPGQGLQFLFEYFSETQRNKGNFPGRFSGRQFSNSRSEMNVSTLELGDSALYLCASSVRSHTGELFFGEGSRLTVL.

The V gene is TRBV19, the J gene TRBJ2-1; 7 bases are a match to TRBD1. This CDR3 is built from 15 residues. The V gene's germline CDR1 is LNHDA and CDR2 SQIVND (reference sequence). The junction had 7 bases not matched to a gene; V was cut back by 3 bases and J by 5 bases. In DNA, the CDR3 is TGTGCCAGTAGTATTGGGACAGTACCAAACAATGAGCAGTTCTTC. This encodes CASSIGTVPNNEQFF. The full variable domain, in which reference TRBV19 and TRBJ2-1 provide the parts outside the CDR3, is DGGITQSPKYLFRKEGQNVTLSCEQNLNHDAMYWYRQDPGQGLRLIYYSQIVNDFQKGDIAEGYSVSREKKESFPLTVTSAQKNPTAFYLCASSIGTVPNNEQFFGPGTRLTVL.

V and J are TRBV4-2 and TRBJ1-2; weak D call: TRBD1 (6 bases). CDR1 and CDR2 from the germline V gene are LGHNA and YNFKEQ. This CDR3 has 16 residues. Trimming took 0 bases from V and 5 from J, leaving 16 bases between them. The CDR3 DNA reads as TGTGCCAGCAGCCAAGATTCGGGACACCCGATATATGGCTACACCTTC. Amino acids: CASSQDSGHPIYGYTF.

This clone was detected only a few times. The chain joins TRBV18 to TRBJ1-2, with D perhaps matching TRBD1 (5 bases). CDR1 is KGHSH and CDR2 is LQKENI in the germline V gene. The ends were cut back, 5 bases at V and 2 bases at J, with 12 bases in the middle. The CDR3 spans 14 residues. Here the CDR3 DNA reads TGTGCCAGCTCATCAAGCGCAGGGAACTATGGCTACACCTTC. Encoded protein: CASSSSAGNYGYTF.

This clone was seen a single time. The chain has TRBV3-1 (or the pseudogene TRBV3-2) and TRBJ2-5, with 9 positions matching TRBD1. The CDR3 is made up of 15 amino acids. Germline V gene lookup returns CDR1 LGHDT and CDR2 YNNKEL (reference sequence). V shed 2 bases, J shed 1 base, and the junction held 2 bases outside the gene matches. The CDR3 spells CASSQQDRGQETQYF. The CDR3 coding sequence is TGTGCCAGCAGCCAACAGGACAGGGGCCAAGAGACCCAGTACTTC.

V gene TRBV5-1 combines with J gene TRBJ1-1; TRBD1 might be the D (6 bases). Germline loops: CDR1 SGHRS, CDR2 YFSETQ. This CDR3 has 16 residues. Trimming left V 4 bases short and J 3 bases short, with 19 bases between. CDR3 sequence (DNA): TGCGCCAGCAGCCTCGTGGCCACGGCAGGGGACACTGAAGCTTTCTTT. Its translation is CASSLVATAGDTEAFF.